The clone carrying this TCR beta chain was counted only a few times. The germline gives CDR1 MNHNS, CDR2 SASEGT. V lost 1 base and J lost 12; bases outside the gene matches: 6. The CDR3 has 14 residues. How the authors handled the data: Scientists estimated how many nucleated cells there were by amplifying reference gene primers. Using immunoSEQ multiplex PCR, the repertoire was profiled, and TCRdb retains in-frame clones only, with some absent. That table supplies the V and J calls and clone size; D and trimming were determined from the DNA. The sample has about 190,000 clones, about 81% seen once. This sample is part of a study of blood T cell repertoires in COVID-19.

This chain uses TRBV6-1 with TRBJ2-1, with TRBD2 matching over 10 bases. This TCR was sampled from a woman older than 75 with COVID-19, enrolled during active disease. Sequenced: peripheral blood. The CDR3 sequence is CASSEVLAGVGQFF. In DNA, the CDR3 is TGTGCCAGCAGTGAAGTCCTAGCGGGAGTGGGGCAGTTCTTC.